The clone carrying this TCR beta chain was recorded only once. Its antigen is as yet unknown. The protocol was immunoSEQ multiplex PCR, while the TCRdb copy is restricted to in-frame clones and leaves out a portion. Of some 250,000 clones listed, less than 95% are singletons. This record belongs to a study of cytomegalovirus exposure and HLA in healthy donors. Background on the study: Later analysis reported that the approximately 120 validation repertoires shared the platform of the roughly 670 first-cohort repertoires.

Trimming cost V 6 bases and J 4 bases; bases outside gene matches: 8. This CDR3 is built from 14 residues. From germline, CDR1 is MDHEN and CDR2 SYDVKM. Regarding the study as a whole: CMV antigen specificity was confirmed in vitro for a few CMV-associated chains. Cytomegalovirus association was assigned to about 150 TCR beta chains. Most TCR sequences were uncommon, yet certain public TCRs appeared in many donors.

This TCR derives from a woman aged 30 to 39 in good health and CMV-seronegative. The chain couples TRBV28 to TRBJ2-5, with 7 bases aligning to TRBD1. What was sequenced was PBMCs. In DNA, the CDR3 is TGTGCCAGCAGCCCGGGACAGTCCAGAGAGACCCAGTACTTC. This sequence encodes CASSPGQSRETQYF.